This T cell receptor beta chain was obtained from a study of T cell repertoires in cytomegalovirus infection. Study-wide context: The public TCR beta signatures pointed to both CMV infection and matching HLA type.

TCRdb itself ran the reads through MiXCR, one entry per CDR3 protein. The sample shows 480,000 or so distinct CDR3 sequences, 11% of them seen only once. Germline CDR1 reads DFQATT; CDR2 reads SNEGSKA (reference sequence). CDR3 length equals 12 residues. V was clipped by 4 bases and J by 2 bases; unmatched bases: 2. Ten or more counts support this clonotype. V and J are TRBV20-1 and TRBJ2-7, with 7 bases fitting TRBD1. The clonotype was recovered from a human donor in good health (CMV status not recorded). Some clones in this sample may be carry-over from other donors' samples. Sequencing input: PBMCs. The CDR3 bases are TGCAGTGCTAACAGGGGTGCCTACGAGCAGTACTTC. Translating gives CSANRGAYEQYF.